This T cell receptor beta chain was retrieved from a study of human T cells and chemical hapten exposure. Study at large: Diagnoses of alopecia areata, totalis or universalis occurred in mostly female patients. Findings of the study overall: TCRs whose frequency exceeded 1 in 1000 remained the same following DPC sensitization. Significantly more large CDR3 similarity clusters arose among expanded TCRs than among controls.

Time point: patch test 1, 2 weeks after DPC sensitization. Treatment noted: therapeutic diphenylcyclopropenone sensitization with weekly scalp DPC. This clonotype has a handful of counts. Its antigen is not known. Unmatched junction bases numbered 10, after V lost 6 bases and J lost 4 bases. From germline, CDR1 is LNHDA and CDR2 SQIVND (reference sequence). The CDR3 loop spans 15 amino acids. The library gave individual cDNA molecules unique molecular identifiers. TCRdb re-called the RACE reads with MiXCR, one entry per CDR3 protein. The profile shows 74,000 or so distinct CDR3 sequences, over 9.5% of them singletons.

The rearrangement uses TRBV19 and TRBJ2-3, with 7 bases fitting TRBD1. The sequencing here drew on whole blood, taken in connection with sensitization to the hapten diphenylcyclopropenone (DPC). The TCR originated in a woman aged 60-75 years with alopecia areata. Some clones in this sample may be carry-over from other donors' samples. The CDR3 spells CASRWDDRAPDTQYF. CDR3 sequence (DNA): TGTGCCAGTAGATGGGACGACAGGGCACCAGATACGCAGTATTTT.